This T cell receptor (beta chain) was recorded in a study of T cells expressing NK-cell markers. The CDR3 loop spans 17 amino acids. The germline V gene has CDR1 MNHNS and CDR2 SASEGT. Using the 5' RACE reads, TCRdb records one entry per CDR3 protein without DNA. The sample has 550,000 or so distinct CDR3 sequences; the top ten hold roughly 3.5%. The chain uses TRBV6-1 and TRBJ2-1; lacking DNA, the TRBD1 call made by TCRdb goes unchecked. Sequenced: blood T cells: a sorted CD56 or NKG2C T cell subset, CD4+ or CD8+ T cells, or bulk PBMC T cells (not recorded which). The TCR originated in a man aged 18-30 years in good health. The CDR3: CASSQPTGTGGAGEQFF.